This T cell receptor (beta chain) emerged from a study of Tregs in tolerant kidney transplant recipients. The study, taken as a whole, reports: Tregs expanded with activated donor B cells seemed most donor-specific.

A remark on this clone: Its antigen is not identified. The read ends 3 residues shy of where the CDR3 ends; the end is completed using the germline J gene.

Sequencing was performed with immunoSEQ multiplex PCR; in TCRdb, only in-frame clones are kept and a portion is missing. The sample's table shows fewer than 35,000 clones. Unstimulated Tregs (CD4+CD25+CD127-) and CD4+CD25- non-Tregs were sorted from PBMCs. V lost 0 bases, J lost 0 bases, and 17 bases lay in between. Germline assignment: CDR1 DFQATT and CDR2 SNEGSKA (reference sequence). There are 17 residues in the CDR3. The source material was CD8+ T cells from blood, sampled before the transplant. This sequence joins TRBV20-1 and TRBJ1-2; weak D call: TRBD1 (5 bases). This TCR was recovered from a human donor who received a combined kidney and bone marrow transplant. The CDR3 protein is CSARDSGGTDTNYGYTF. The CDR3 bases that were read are TGCAGTGCTAGAGATAGCGGGGGAACCGACACTAACTATGGC.